A selection of T cell receptor beta chains follows, all from one sample in a study of shared clonotypes between healthy human individuals. Measured with immunoSEQ multiplex PCR; TCRdb has only the in-frame clones, and not every one. Altogether more than 1,200,000 clones are present, around 98.5% being singletons, with the ten largest covering around 0.33%. The sequencing sample was made of naive CD4+ T cells sorted from blood. The receptor set was obtained from a man aged 30 to 45 in good health. Both conserved end residues are part of each CDR3. D genes are given only for firm matches. Clone size is shown for a subset of rows, as once, few, many or a class of expanded clone.

D gene: TRBD1; clone size: -; V gene: TRBV27; J gene: TRBJ2-7; CDR3 protein: CASPQCRTGGFEQYF; CDR3 DNA: TGTGCCAGCCCTCAATGTAGGACAGGGGGCTTCGAGCAGTACTTC
D gene: -; clone size: once; V gene: TRBV15; J gene: TRBJ1-5; CDR3 protein: CATSSFPGPLNNQPQHF; CDR3 DNA: TGTGCCACCAGCAGTTTTCCGGGTCCCTTGAACAATCAGCCCCAGCATTTT
D gene: TRBD1; clone size: -; V gene: TRBV5-1; J gene: TRBJ1-5; CDR3 protein: CASSPGTGGVSTQPQHF; CDR3 DNA: TGCGCCAGCAGCCCAGGGACAGGGGGCGTCTCTACTCAGCCCCAGCATTTT
D gene: -; clone size: -; V gene: TRBV9; J gene: TRBJ2-1; CDR3 protein: CASSVGTEAVEQFF; CDR3 DNA: TGTGCCAGCAGCGTGGGGACGGAGGCGGTTGAGCAGTTCTTC
D gene: -; clone size: -; V gene: TRBV5-1; J gene: TRBJ1-1; CDR3 protein: CASSLGGNTEAFF; CDR3 DNA: TGCGCCAGCAGCTTGGGTGGCAACACTGAAGCTTTCTTT
D gene: -; clone size: once; V gene: TRBV4-3; J gene: TRBJ2-2; CDR3 protein: CASSQVLGVNTGELFF; CDR3 DNA: TGCGCCAGCAGCCAAGTGCTTGGGGTGAACACCGGGGAGCTGTTTTTT
D gene: -; clone size: -; V gene: TRBV5-1; J gene: TRBJ2-1; CDR3 protein: CASSVQVQNEQFF; CDR3 DNA: TGCGCCAGCAGCGTACAGGTTCAGAATGAGCAGTTCTTC
D gene: TRBD1; clone size: -; V gene: TRBV5-1; J gene: TRBJ2-7; CDR3 protein: CASRAQTGLWEQYF; CDR3 DNA: TGCGCCAGCAGAGCCCAGACAGGGTTATGGGAGCAGTACTTC
D gene: TRBD2; clone size: -; V gene: TRBV5-1; J gene: TRBJ2-1; CDR3 protein: CASSLVYRTRTSGRANEQFF; CDR3 DNA: TGCGCCAGCAGCTTGGTTTACAGGACTAGGACTAGCGGGAGGGCCAATGAGCAGTTCTTC
D gene: -; clone size: -; V gene: TRBV6-5; J gene: TRBJ1-2; CDR3 protein: CASSYAGEIYGYTF; CDR3 DNA: TGTGCCAGCAGTTACGCGGGAGAGATCTATGGCTACACCTTC
D gene: -; clone size: -; V gene: TRBV28; J gene: TRBJ1-3; CDR3 protein: CASTQGSVNTIYF; CDR3 DNA: TGTGCCAGCACGCAGGGTTCTGTAAACACCATATATTTT
D gene: TRBD2; clone size: -; V gene: TRBV5-1; J gene: TRBJ2-1; CDR3 protein: CASSHGLAGILDEQFF; CDR3 DNA: TGCGCCAGCAGCCATGGACTAGCGGGGATACTGGATGAGCAGTTCTTC